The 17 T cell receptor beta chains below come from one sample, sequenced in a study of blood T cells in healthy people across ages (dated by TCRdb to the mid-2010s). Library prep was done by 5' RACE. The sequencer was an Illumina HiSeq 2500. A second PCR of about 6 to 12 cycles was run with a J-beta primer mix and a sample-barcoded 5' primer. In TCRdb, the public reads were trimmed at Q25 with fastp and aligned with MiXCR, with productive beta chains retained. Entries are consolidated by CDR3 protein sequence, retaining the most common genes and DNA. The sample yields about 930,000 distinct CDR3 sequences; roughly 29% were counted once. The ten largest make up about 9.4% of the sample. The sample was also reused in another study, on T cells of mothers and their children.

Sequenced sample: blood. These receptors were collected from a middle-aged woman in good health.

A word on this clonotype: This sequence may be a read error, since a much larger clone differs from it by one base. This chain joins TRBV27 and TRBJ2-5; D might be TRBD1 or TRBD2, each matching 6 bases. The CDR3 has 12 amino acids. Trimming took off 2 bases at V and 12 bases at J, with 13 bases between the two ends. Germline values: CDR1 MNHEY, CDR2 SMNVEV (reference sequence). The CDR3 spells CASSLGGHEEYF. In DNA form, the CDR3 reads TGTGCCAGCAGTTTAGGGGGGCATGAGGAGTACTTC.

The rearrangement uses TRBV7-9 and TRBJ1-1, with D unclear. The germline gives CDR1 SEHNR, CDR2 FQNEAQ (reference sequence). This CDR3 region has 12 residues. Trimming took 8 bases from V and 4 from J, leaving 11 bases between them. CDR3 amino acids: CASGFLGTEAFF. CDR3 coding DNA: TGTGCCAGCGGATTCTTGGGCACTGAAGCTTTCTTT.

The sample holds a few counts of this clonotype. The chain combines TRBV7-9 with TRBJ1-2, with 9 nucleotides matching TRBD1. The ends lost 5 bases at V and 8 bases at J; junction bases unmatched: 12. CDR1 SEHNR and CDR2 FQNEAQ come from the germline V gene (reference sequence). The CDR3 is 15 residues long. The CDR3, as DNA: TGTGCCAGCAGCCCCCGGGGTCGGACAGGGGTAGGCTACACCTTC. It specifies CASSPRGRTGVGYTF.

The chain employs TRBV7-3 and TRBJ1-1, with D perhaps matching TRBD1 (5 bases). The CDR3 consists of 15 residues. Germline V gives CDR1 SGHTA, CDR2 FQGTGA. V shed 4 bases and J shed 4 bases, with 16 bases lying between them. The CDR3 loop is CASSSSPLGGTEAFF. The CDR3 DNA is TGTGCCAGCAGCTCATCCCCCCTGGGGGGCACTGAAGCTTTCTTT.

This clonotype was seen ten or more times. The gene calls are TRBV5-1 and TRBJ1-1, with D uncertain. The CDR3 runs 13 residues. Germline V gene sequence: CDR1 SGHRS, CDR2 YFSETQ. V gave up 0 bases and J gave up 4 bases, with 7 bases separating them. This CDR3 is CASSLESLTEAFF. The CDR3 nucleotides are TGCGCCAGCAGCTTGGAGTCCCTCACTGAAGCTTTCTTT.

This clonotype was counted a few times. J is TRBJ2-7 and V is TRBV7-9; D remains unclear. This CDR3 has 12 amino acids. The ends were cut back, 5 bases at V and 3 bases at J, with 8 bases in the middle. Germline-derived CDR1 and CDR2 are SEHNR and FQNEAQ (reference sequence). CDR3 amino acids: CASSEGYYEQYF. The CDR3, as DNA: TGTGCCAGCAGCGAAGGCTACTACGAGCAGTACTTC.

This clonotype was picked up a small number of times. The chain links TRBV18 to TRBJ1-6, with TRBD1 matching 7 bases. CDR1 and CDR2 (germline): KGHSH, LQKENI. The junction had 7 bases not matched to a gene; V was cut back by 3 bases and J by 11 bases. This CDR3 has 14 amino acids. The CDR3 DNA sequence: TGTGCCAGCTCACCCGGACAGGTTAAAGCACCCCTCCACTTT. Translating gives CASSPGQVKAPLHF.

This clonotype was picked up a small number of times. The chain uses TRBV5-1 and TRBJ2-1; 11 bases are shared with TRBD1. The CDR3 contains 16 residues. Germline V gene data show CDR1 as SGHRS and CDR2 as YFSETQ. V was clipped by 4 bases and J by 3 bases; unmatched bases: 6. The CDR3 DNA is TGCGCCAGCAGCGCGACCGGGACAGGGGGCTACAATGAGCAGTTCTTC. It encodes CASSATGTGGYNEQFF.

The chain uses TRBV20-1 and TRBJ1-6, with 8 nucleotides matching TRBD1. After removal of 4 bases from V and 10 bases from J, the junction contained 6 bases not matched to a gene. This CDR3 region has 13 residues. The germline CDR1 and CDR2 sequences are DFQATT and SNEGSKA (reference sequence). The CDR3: CSATQGGGSPLHF. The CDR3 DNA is TGCAGTGCTACACAGGGGGGCGGCTCACCCCTCCACTTT.

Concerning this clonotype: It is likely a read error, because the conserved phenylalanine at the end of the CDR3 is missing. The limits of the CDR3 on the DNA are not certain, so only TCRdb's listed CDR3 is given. The CDR3 sequence: CASSSRPTGTTGGYIV. The rearrangement uses TRBV6-5 and TRBJ1-2; the table's TRBD1 call for D was not verified on the DNA. The length of the CDR3 is 16 amino acids, counting both ends. Per germline, CDR1 MNHEY and CDR2 SVGAGI.

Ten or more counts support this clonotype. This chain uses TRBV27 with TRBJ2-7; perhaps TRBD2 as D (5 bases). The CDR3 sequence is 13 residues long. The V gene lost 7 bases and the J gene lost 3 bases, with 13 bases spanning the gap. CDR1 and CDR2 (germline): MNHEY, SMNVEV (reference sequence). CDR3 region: CASMDSTLYEQYF. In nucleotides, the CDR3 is TGTGCCAGCATGGACTCAACCCTCTACGAGCAGTACTTC.

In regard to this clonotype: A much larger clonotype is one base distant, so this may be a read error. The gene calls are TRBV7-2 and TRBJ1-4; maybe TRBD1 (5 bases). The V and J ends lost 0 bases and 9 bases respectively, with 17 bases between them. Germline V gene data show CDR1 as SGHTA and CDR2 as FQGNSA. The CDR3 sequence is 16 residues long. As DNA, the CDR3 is TGTGCCAGCAGCTTAGCGTCCGGGGGAGGGAATAAAAAACTGTTTTTT. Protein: CASSLASGGGNKKLFF.

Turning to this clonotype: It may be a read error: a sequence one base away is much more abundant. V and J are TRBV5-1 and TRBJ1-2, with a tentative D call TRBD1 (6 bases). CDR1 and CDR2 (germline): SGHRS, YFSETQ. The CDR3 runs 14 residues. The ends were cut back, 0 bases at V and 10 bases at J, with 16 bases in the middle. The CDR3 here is CASSLADRRDDYTF. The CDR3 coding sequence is TGCGCCAGCAGCTTGGCCGACAGGCGAGATGACTACACCTTC.

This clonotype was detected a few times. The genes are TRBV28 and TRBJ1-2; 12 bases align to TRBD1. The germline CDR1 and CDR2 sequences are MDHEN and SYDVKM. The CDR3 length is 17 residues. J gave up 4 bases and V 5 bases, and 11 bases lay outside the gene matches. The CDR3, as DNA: TGTGCCAGCAGTACTCCGGGACAGGGGGCGATTGGCTATGGCTACACCTTC. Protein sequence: CASSTPGQGAIGYGYTF.

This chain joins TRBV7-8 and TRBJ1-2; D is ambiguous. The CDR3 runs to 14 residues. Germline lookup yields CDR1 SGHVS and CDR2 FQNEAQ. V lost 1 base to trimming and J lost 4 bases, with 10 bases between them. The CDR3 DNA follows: TGTGCCAGCAGCTTAGAATACCTTCTCTATGGCTACACCTTC. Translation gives CASSLEYLLYGYTF. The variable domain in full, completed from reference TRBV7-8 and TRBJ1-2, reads GAGVSQSPRYKVAKRGQDVALRCDPISGHVSLFWYQQALGQGPEFLTYFQNEAQLDKSGLPSDRFFAERPEGSVSTLKIQRTQQEDSAVYLCASSLEYLLYGYTFGSGTRLTVV.

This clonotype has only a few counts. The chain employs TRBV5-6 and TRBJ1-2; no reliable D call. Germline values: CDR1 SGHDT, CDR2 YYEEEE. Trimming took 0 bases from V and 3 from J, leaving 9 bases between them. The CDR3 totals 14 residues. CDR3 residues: CASSLGQTYYGYTF. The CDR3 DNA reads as TGTGCCAGCAGCTTGGGGCAGACTTACTATGGCTACACCTTC.

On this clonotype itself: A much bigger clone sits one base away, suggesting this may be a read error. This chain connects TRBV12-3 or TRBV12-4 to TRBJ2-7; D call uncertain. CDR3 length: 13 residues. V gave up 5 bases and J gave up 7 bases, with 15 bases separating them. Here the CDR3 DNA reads TGTGCCAGCAGTCCCTCGCGGTACAATGAGCAGTACTTC. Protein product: CASSPSRYNEQYF.